A selection of T cell receptor beta chains follows, all from one sample in a study of shared clonotypes between healthy human individuals. Sequencing was performed with immunoSEQ multiplex PCR; in TCRdb, only in-frame clones are kept and a portion is missing. The sample comprises over 850,000 clones, approximately 78% of which are singletons, and around 0.6% rests with the top ten. Sequenced: memory CD4+ T cells from PBMCs. These receptors all stem from a man aged 18 to 29 in good health. Some clones in this sample may be carry-over from other donors' samples. Both conserved end residues are part of each CDR3. Fields, in order: V gene, J gene, D gene, clone size, CDR3 DNA, CDR3 protein. The D gene is left open where the match is weak. A clone size is listed for some rows: how often the clone was seen (once, few, many), or a class if it is expanded.

TRBV5-1	TRBJ2-3	TRBD2	NA	TGCGCCAGCAGCTTGGTATCCAGCGGGAGGGCCTCAGATACGCAGTATTTT	CASSLVSSGRASDTQYF
TRBV10-3	TRBJ2-7	NA	many	TGTGCCATCAGTGACGCAACAGGAGTCGACGAGCAGTACTTC	CAISDATGVDEQYF
TRBV11-1	TRBJ2-1	NA	NA	TGTGCCAGCAGCTTAGCGGGGAATGAGCAGTTCTTC	CASSLAGNEQFF
TRBV27	TRBJ2-1	NA	few	TGTGCCAGCAGCTTAGCGCTAAACTCCTACAATGAGCAGTTCTTC	CASSLALNSYNEQFF
TRBV2	TRBJ1-4	NA	many	TGTGCCAGCAGTGAATCGGTTGATTTCGGAAAACTGTTTTTT	CASSESVDFGKLFF
TRBV7-9	TRBJ1-4	NA	NA	TGTGCCAGCAGCTTACCCCTGGACCGCCGCACTAATGAAAAACTGTTTTTT	CASSLPLDRRTNEKLFF
TRBV11-2	TRBJ2-5	NA	NA	TGTGCCAGCAGCTTACGGGGAAGGGAGACCCAGTACTTC	CASSLRGRETQYF
TRBV29-1	TRBJ1-1	NA	many	TGCAGCGGCGACAGAGACAACACTGAAGCTTTCTTT	CSGDRDNTEAFF
TRBV6-5	TRBJ2-1	NA	NA	TGTGCCAGCAGTCGGCTGGATTACAATGAGCAGTTCTTC	CASSRLDYNEQFF
TRBV5-1	TRBJ2-7	NA	NA	TGCGCCAGCAGCATTGCCGGGATTTCCTACGAGCAGTACTTC	CASSIAGISYEQYF
TRBV4-3	TRBJ2-3	NA	NA	TGCGCCAGCAGCCAAGAAGGGGGAAGCACAGATACGCAGTATTTT	CASSQEGGSTDTQYF
TRBV11-2	TRBJ1-2	NA	NA	TGTGCCAGCAGCTTAGCTCAAAGCATGGGGCGCGGCTACACCTTC	CASSLAQSMGRGYTF
TRBV7-2	TRBJ2-7	NA	NA	TGTGCCAGCAGCTTAACTCCGGGGGCGGGGGAGCAGTACTTC	CASSLTPGAGEQYF
TRBV11-2	TRBJ2-3	NA	NA	TGTGCCAGCAGCGCCGGGACTAGCACAGATACGCAGTATTTT	CASSAGTSTDTQYF
TRBV6-1	TRBJ1-1	NA	NA	TGTGCCAGCAGCTTCGCCACAGCGAACACTGAAGCTTTCTTT	CASSFATANTEAFF
TRBV28	TRBJ2-7	NA	NA	TGTGCCAGCAGAACCGGGACCGAATACGAGCAGTACTTC	CASRTGTEYEQYF
TRBV19	TRBJ2-3	TRBD2	NA	TGTGCCAGTAGTCCCCGGACTAGCGGGAGGTACACTCCGCAGTATTTT	CASSPRTSGRYTPQYF
TRBV6-1	TRBJ2-7	NA	NA	TGTGCCAGCAGTGAAGCGATGGGACTGGCCTCCTACGAGCAGTACTTC	CASSEAMGLASYEQYF
TRBV5-6	TRBJ2-1	NA	NA	TGTGCCAGCAGCTTGGGTCCGTACTCCTACAATGAGCAGTTCTTC	CASSLGPYSYNEQFF
TRBV28	TRBJ2-4	NA	NA	TGTGCCAGCAGTCCCAGACAGGACCTAGCCAAAAACATTCAGTACTTC	CASSPRQDLAKNIQYF
TRBV28	TRBJ2-1	TRBD2	NA	TGTGCCAGCAGTTCCCTAGCGGGAGGTTTACCCTCCTACAATGAGCAGTTCTTC	CASSSLAGGLPSYNEQFF
TRBV19	TRBJ1-5	NA	NA	TGTGCCAGTAGTAGGAGGGGAAGCAATCAGCCCCAGCATTTT	CASSRRGSNQPQHF
TRBV5-1	TRBJ2-3	TRBD1	NA	TGCGCCAGCACGGGACAGGGAACAGATACGCAGTATTTT	CASTGQGTDTQYF
TRBV7-9	TRBJ2-3	NA	NA	TGTGCCAGCAGCCCAATCAGTGGCGGGGATACGCAGTATTTT	CASSPISGGDTQYF
TRBV10-3	TRBJ1-3	NA	NA	TGTGCCATCAGTGAGGAGGGATCTGGAAACACCATATATTTT	CAISEEGSGNTIYF
TRBV30	TRBJ1-2	NA	few	TGTGCCTGGAGTGTACGGGCCTCTTACACCTTC	CAWSVRASYTF
TRBV9	TRBJ2-5	NA	few	TGTGCCAGCAGCCAGGGAGAAGAGACCCAGTACTTC	CASSQGEETQYF
TRBV27	TRBJ2-1	TRBD2	NA	TGTGCCAGCAGTTTCCGGTTGTCTTGGCTAGCGGGAGGTGGGGACAATGAGCAGTTCTTC	CASSFRLSWLAGGGDNEQFF
TRBV5-1	TRBJ2-5	NA	NA	TGCGCCAGCAGCCCGGGACACGGAGGGGAGACCCAGTACTTC	CASSPGHGGETQYF
TRBV7-7	TRBJ2-5	TRBD1	NA	TGTGCCAGCAGCCAGACAGGGGTCCCGGAGACCCAGTACTTC	CASSQTGVPETQYF
TRBV2	TRBJ1-5	TRBD1	many	TGTGCCAGCTGTGGACAGGGACAGCCCCAGCATTTT	CASCGQGQPQHF
TRBV11-2	TRBJ1-4	NA	NA	TGTGCCAGCAGCTCACCCAGGATTAATGAAAAACTGTTTTTT	CASSSPRINEKLFF
TRBV18	TRBJ2-5	NA	NA	TGTGCCAGCTCACCAGCAGGGACCCCAGAGACCCAGTACTTC	CASSPAGTPETQYF
TRBV10-3	TRBJ2-7	TRBD2	NA	TGTGCCATCAGTGAGTCCCTAGCGGGAGGCAACGAGCAGTACTTC	CAISESLAGGNEQYF
TRBV4-1	TRBJ2-1	TRBD2	NA	TGCGCCAGCAGCCAAGTGTCCCCAGCGGGAGGTGTTGATGAGCAGTTCTTC	CASSQVSPAGGVDEQFF
TRBV28	TRBJ1-5	TRBD1	once	TGTGCCAGCAGACAGTATGTGACTCTCCGGGACAGAAGCAATCAGCCCCAGCATTTT	CASRQYVTLRDRSNQPQHF
TRBV19	TRBJ1-1	TRBD1	NA	TGTGCCAGTAGGGACAGGGGGCTTACTGAAGCTTTCTTT	CASRDRGLTEAFF
TRBV29-1	TRBJ2-7	NA	NA	TGCAGCGTTGAGGCCCGGTTAGCCAGCTCCTACGAGCAGTACTTC	CSVEARLASSYEQYF
TRBV14	TRBJ2-2	TRBD1	NA	TGTGCCAGCAGCTTACGACAGGGGCTCACCGGGGAGCTGTTTTTT	CASSLRQGLTGELFF
TRBV2	TRBJ1-2	NA	NA	TGTGCCAGCACCCCACAGAGCTATGGCTACACCTTC	CASTPQSYGYTF
TRBV30	TRBJ2-1	NA	few	TGTGCCTGGACTAGGGTTGGCAATGAGCAGTTCTTC	CAWTRVGNEQFF
TRBV5-1	TRBJ2-5	TRBD2	NA	TGCGCCAGCAGACTAGCGGGGCAAGAGACCCAGTACTTC	CASRLAGQETQYF
TRBV2	TRBJ1-1	NA	few	TGTGCCAGCAGCGTCCAGAACACTGAAGCTTTCTTT	CASSVQNTEAFF
TRBV15	TRBJ2-7	NA	NA	TGTGCCACCAGCAGAGATCGGGGATACGAGCAGTACTTC	CATSRDRGYEQYF
TRBV28	TRBJ2-2	NA	NA	TGTGCCAGCAGTCTTCCTTTCCGCGCCGGGGAGCTGTTTTTT	CASSLPFRAGELFF
TRBV5-1	TRBJ2-7	TRBD2	NA	TGCGCCAGCAGCTTTATGTCTAGCGGGAGAGACGAGCAGTACTTC	CASSFMSSGRDEQYF
TRBV5-8	TRBJ2-5	NA	few	TGTGCCAGCAGCTTACGCACACCTCAAGAGACCCAGTACTTC	CASSLRTPQETQYF
TRBV5-4	TRBJ1-2	TRBD1	many	TGTGCCAGCAGCGGGACAGGGGGCGTATATGACTATGGCTACACCTTC	CASSGTGGVYDYGYTF
TRBV6-6	TRBJ1-2	NA	NA	TGTGCCAGCGAAGGGGCCGGAGGCTACACCTTC	CASEGAGGYTF
TRBV28	TRBJ2-7	NA	NA	TGTGCCAGCAGTTTCCCAGGGCTAGGGAACGAGCAGTACTTC	CASSFPGLGNEQYF
TRBV1	TRBJ1-2	NA	once	TGCACCAGCAGCCAAGAGCTGCGTAGGGGGTATGGCTATGGCTACACCTTC	CTSSQELRRGYGYGYTF
TRBV7-9	TRBJ2-1	NA	once	TGTGCCAGCAGCCCCCGCGCAGAGAACAATGAGCAGTTCTTC	CASSPRAENNEQFF
TRBV30	TRBJ1-4	NA	NA	TGTGCCTGGAGTGCGGGCCTGACTAATGAAAAACTGTTTTTT	CAWSAGLTNEKLFF
TRBV10-3	TRBJ1-5	NA	few	TGTGCCATCAGACCGGACGGAACCAATCAGCCCCAGCATTTT	CAIRPDGTNQPQHF
TRBV6-5	TRBJ1-4	NA	NA	TGTGCCAGCAGCCGAACGATGGCCCAAAATGAAAAACTGTTTTTT	CASSRTMAQNEKLFF
TRBV19	TRBJ1-2	TRBD1	NA	TGTGCCAGTAGTCCGGACAGGGGGCAAGGCTACACCTTC	CASSPDRGQGYTF
TRBV5-4	TRBJ2-3	TRBD2	NA	TGTGCCAGCAGCTTAAGGCGGGAGGCCTTCACAGATACGCAGTATTTT	CASSLRREAFTDTQYF